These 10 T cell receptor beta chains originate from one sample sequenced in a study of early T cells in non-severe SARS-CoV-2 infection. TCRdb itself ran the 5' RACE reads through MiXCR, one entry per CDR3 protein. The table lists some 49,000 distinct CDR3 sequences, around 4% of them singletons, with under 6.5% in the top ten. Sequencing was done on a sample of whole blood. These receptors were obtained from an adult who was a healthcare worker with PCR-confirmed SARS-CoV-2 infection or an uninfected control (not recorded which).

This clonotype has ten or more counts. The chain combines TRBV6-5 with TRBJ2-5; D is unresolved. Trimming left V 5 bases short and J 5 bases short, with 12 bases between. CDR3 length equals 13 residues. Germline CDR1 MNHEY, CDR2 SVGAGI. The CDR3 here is CASSPPGVETQYF. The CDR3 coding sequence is TGTGCCAGCAGTCCTCCCGGAGTGGAGACCCAGTACTTC.

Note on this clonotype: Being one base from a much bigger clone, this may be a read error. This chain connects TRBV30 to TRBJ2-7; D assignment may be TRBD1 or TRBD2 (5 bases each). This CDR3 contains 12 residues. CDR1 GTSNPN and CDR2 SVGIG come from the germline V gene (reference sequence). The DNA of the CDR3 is TGTGTCTGGAGGCAGGGTTCCTACGAGCAGTACTTC. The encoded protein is CVWRQGSYEQYF.

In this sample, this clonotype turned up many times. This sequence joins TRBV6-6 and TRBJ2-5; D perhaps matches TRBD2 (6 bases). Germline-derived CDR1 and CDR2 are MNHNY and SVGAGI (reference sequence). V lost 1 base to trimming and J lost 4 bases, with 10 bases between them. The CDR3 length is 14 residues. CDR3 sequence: CASSYLSGVETQYF. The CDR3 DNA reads TGTGCCAGCAGTTACTTGTCGGGGGTAGAGACCCAGTACTTC.

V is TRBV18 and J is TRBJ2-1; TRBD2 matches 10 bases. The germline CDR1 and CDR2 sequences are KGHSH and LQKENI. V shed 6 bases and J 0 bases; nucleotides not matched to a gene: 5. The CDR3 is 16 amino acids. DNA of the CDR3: TGTGCCAGCTCCAAAGCGGGAGGGCCCTCCTACAATGAGCAGTTCTTC. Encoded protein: CASSKAGGPSYNEQFF. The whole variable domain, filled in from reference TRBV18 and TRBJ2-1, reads NAGVMQNPRHLVRRRGQEARLRCSPMKGHSHVYWYRQLPEEGLKFMVYLQKENIIDESGMPKERFSAEFPKEGPSILRIQQVVRGDSAAYFCASSKAGGPSYNEQFFGPGTRLTVL.

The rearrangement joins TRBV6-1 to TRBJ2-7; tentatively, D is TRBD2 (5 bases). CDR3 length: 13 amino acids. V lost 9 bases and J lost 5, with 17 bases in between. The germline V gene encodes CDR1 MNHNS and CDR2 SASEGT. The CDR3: CASVVEVVHEQYF. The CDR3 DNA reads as TGTGCCAGTGTGGTGGAGGTGGTCCACGAGCAGTACTTC.

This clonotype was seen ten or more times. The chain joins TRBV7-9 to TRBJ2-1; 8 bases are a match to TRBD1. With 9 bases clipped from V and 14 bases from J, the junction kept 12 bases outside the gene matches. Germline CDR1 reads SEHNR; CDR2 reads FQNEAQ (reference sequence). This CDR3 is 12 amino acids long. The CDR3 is CASRQGPAKEFF. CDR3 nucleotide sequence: TGTGCCAGTAGACAGGGGCCCGCCAAAGAGTTCTTC.

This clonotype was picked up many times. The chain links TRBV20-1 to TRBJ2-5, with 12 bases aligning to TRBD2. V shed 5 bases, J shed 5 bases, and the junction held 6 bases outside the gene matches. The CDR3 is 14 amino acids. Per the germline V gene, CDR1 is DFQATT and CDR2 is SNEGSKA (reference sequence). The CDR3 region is CSAGGLAGRETQYF. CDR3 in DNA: TGCAGTGCTGGTGGACTAGCGGGACGGGAGACCCAGTACTTC.

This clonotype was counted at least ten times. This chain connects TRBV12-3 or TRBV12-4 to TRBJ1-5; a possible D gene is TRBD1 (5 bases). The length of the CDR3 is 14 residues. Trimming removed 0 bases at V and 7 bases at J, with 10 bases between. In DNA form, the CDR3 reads TGTGCCAGCAGTTTAGCAGGGGTAAGACAGCCCCAGCATTTT. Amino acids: CASSLAGVRQPQHF.

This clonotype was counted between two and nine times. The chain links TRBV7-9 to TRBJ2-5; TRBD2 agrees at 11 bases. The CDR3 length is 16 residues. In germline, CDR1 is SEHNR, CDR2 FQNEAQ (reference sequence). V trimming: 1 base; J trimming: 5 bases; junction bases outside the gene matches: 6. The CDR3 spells CASSLERLAGRETQYF. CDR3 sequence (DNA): TGTGCCAGCAGCTTAGAGAGACTAGCGGGACGGGAGACCCAGTACTTC. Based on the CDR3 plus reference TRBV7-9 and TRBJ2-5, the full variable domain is DTGVSQNPRHKITKRGQNVTFRCDPISEHNRLYWYRQTLGQGPEFLTYFQNEAQLEKSRLLSDRFSAERPKGSFSTLEIQRTEQGDSAMYLCASSLERLAGRETQYFGPGTRLLVL.

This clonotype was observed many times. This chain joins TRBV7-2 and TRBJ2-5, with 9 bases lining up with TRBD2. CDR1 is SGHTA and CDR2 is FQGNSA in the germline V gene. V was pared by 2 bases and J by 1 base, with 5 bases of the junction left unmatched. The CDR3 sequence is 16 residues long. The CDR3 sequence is CASSLWIAGAQETQYF. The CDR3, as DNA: TGTGCCAGCAGCTTATGGATAGCGGGAGCCCAAGAGACCCAGTACTTC.